The 4 T cell receptor beta chains below all came from one sample that was sequenced in a study of blood T cell repertoires in COVID-19. Repertoires were generated with immunoSEQ multiplex PCR, while TCRdb's copy carries only in-frame clones and drops some. The sample yields around 49,000 clones, roughly 79% seen once. Specimen: peripheral blood. The receptors were gathered from an elderly woman with COVID-19, enrolled during active disease.

V gene TRBV3-1 (or the pseudogene TRBV3-2) combines with J gene TRBJ1-2, with 7 bases lining up with TRBD1. The germline gives CDR1 LGHDT, CDR2 YNNKEL (reference sequence). The V and J ends lost 1 base and 7 bases, in that order; junction bases with no gene match: 6. The CDR3 extends over 14 amino acids. The CDR3 DNA follows: TGTGCCAGCAGCCAAGTTGAGGGGGCGGGTGGCTACACCTTC. This translates into CASSQVEGAGGYTF.

This clone has only one observation. The J gene is TRBJ2-1, the V gene TRBV19; TRBD2 agrees at 13 bases. The CDR3 is made up of 15 amino acids. The ends lost 5 bases at V and 6 bases at J; junction bases unmatched: 4. Germline V gene data show CDR1 as LNHDA and CDR2 as SQIVND (reference sequence). This CDR3 reads CASSLRLAGGNEQFF. CDR3 DNA: TGTGCCAGTAGTTTGCGACTAGCGGGAGGCAATGAGCAGTTCTTC.

The chain combines TRBV7-3 with TRBJ2-1, with 10 bases identical to TRBD2. V gave up 5 bases and J gave up 6 bases; unmatched junction bases: 7. The CDR3 runs 15 residues. Per germline, CDR1 SGHTA and CDR2 FQGTGA. CDR3 sequence reads: CASSGGLAPFNEQFF. The CDR3 bases are TGTGCCAGCAGCGGGGGACTAGCGCCTTTCAATGAGCAGTTCTTC.

The chain employs TRBV6-5 and TRBJ1-5, with D perhaps TRBD1 (5 bases). The V end was cut by 2 bases, the J end by 4 bases, with 12 bases between. Germline loops: CDR1 MNHEY, CDR2 SVGAGI. The CDR3 is made up of 15 amino acids. CDR3 residues: CASSYDGGGNQPQHF. The CDR3 DNA reads as TGTGCCAGCAGTTACGATGGGGGAGGAAATCAGCCCCAGCATTTT.